This entry lists 28 T cell receptor beta chains sequenced from one sample in a study of T cell repertoires in cytomegalovirus infection. TCRdb passed the reads through MiXCR, listing each CDR3 protein once. The profile covers around 340,000 distinct CDR3 sequences, with approximately 32% appearing a single time and around 20% taken by the ten largest. No antigen is known for these receptors. Sequences were derived from cultured PBMCs, sampled from culture after CMV antigen stimulation. These receptors came from a human donor in good health (CMV status not recorded). Some clones in this sample may be carry-over from other donors' samples.

The sample holds a few counts of this clonotype. A read error may account for a junction end that differs from germline. This chain links TRBV7-6 with TRBJ2-7; 9 bases are a match to TRBD1. From germline, CDR1 is SGHVS and CDR2 FNYEAQ. This CDR3 has 17 residues. CDR3 region: CASSLAGPGTGSYEQYF. The CDR3 DNA reads as TGTGCTAGCAGCTTAGCGGGCCCCGGGACAGGGTCCTACGAGCAGTACTTC.

The chain carries TRBV20-1 and TRBJ2-1, with 11 bases that match TRBD2. In germline, CDR1 is DFQATT, CDR2 SNEGSKA (reference sequence). V shed 0 bases and J 6 bases; nucleotides not matched to a gene: 7. This CDR3 has 16 residues. CDR3 region: CSARDRASGRSNEQFF. The CDR3 region has the DNA TGCAGTGCTAGAGATCGTGCTAGCGGGAGGAGCAATGAGCAGTTCTTC.

The chain uses TRBV28 and TRBJ2-1, with 12 nucleotides matching TRBD2. The germline gives CDR1 MDHEN, CDR2 SYDVKM. The CDR3 extends over 16 amino acids. V was pared by 9 bases and J by 10 bases, with 16 bases of the junction left unmatched. Written as DNA, the CDR3 is TGTGCCAGTAAAGGGGGTACTAGCGGGGGGTACAGGGAGCAGTTCTTC. Translating gives CASKGGTSGGYREQFF.

This clonotype showed up just a few times. The chain combines TRBV12-3 or TRBV12-4 with TRBJ1-4; D unresolved. Trimming removed 5 bases at V and 6 bases at J, with 13 bases between. The CDR3 is 14 amino acids. The CDR3 reads CASSPFVRDEKLFF. The DNA of the CDR3 is TGTGCCAGCAGTCCTTTTGTACGGGATGAAAAACTGTTTTTT.

This sequence joins TRBV28 and TRBJ2-7; possibly TRBD1 or TRBD2 for D (6 bases each). V lost 0 bases, J lost 0 bases, and 9 bases lay in between. The CDR3 has 15 amino acids. Germline lookup yields CDR1 MDHEN and CDR2 SYDVKM. CDR3 residues: CASSLWRDTSYEQYF. The CDR3 DNA is TGTGCCAGCAGTTTATGGCGGGACACCTCCTACGAGCAGTACTTC.

This clonotype was recorded only once. The chain joins TRBV7-3 to TRBJ2-2; D call uncertain. CDR3 size: 9 residues. From germline, CDR1 is SGHTA and CDR2 FQGTGA. V was trimmed by 10 bases and J by 16 bases, leaving 13 bases between them. The CDR3 DNA is TGTGCCACCGGCCCTAGAGGGTTTTTT. This translates into CATGPRGFF.

This chain links TRBV4-1 with TRBJ1-2; TRBD1 is a possible D gene (6 bases). Looked up from germline, CDR1 is MGHRA and CDR2 is YSYEKL. This CDR3 region has 15 residues. Trimming stripped 0 bases from V and 6 bases from J, with 14 bases between. The CDR3, as DNA: TGCGCCAGCAGCCAAGATCCGGGGGCGAAAAATGGCTACACCTTC. Translation gives CASSQDPGAKNGYTF.

This clonotype came up a few times. The chain carries TRBV19 and TRBJ1-1; a weak D match, TRBD1 (6 bases). The V end was cut by 4 bases, the J end by 3 bases, with 18 bases between. Germline CDR1 and CDR2: LNHDA and SQIVND (reference sequence). The CDR3 is made up of 16 amino acids. The CDR3 reads CASSKGDEGRYTEAFF. The CDR3 DNA reads TGTGCCAGTAGTAAGGGGGATGAAGGGAGATACACTGAAGCTTTCTTT.

The chain joins TRBV28 to TRBJ1-1; D possibly corresponds to TRBD1 (6 bases). Between the trimmed V and J ends, which lost 10 bases and 0 bases, there was a span of 15 bases. The CDR3 is 14 residues long. The germline V gene encodes CDR1 MDHEN and CDR2 SYDVKM. In DNA, the CDR3 is TGTGCCAATTCGGAGGGGGGCCTGAACACTGAAGCTTTCTTT. Its protein is CANSEGGLNTEAFF.

This clonotype was seen more than once but under ten times. The rearrangement uses TRBV25-1 and TRBJ1-6; 8 nucleotides agree with TRBD1. This CDR3 has 14 residues. The V and J ends lost 6 bases and 6 bases, in that order; junction bases with no gene match: 4. Germline lookup yields CDR1 MGHDK and CDR2 SYGVNS. The CDR3, as DNA: TGTGCCAGCAGCTCAGGGGGCGGTAATTCACCCCTCCACTTT. The encoded protein is CASSSGGGNSPLHF.

The genes are TRBV6-5 and TRBJ1-2; TRBD1 aligns across 7 bases. CDR1 is MNHEY and CDR2 is SVGAGI in the germline V gene. The CDR3 length is 16 residues. Trimming at V came to 2 bases and at J to 8 bases, leaving 14 bases not matched to a gene. In DNA, the CDR3 is TGTGCCAGCAGTTACAGTAAGGGGGCAACGATGGGAGGCTACACCTTC. This codes for CASSYSKGATMGGYTF.

This clonotype was recorded a few times. The chain carries TRBV7-6 and TRBJ2-2; D is possibly TRBD1 (5 bases). V was clipped by 4 bases and J by 5 bases, with 11 bases between them. CDR1 is SGHVS, CDR2 FNYEAQ, per germline. The CDR3 covers 14 residues. The CDR3: CASSSPYRTGELFF. The CDR3 DNA reads as TGTGCCAGCAGCTCGCCTTACAGGACCGGGGAGCTGTTTTTT. The whole variable domain, remainder taken from reference TRBV7-6 and TRBJ2-2, is GAGVSQSPRYKVTKRGQDVALRCDPISGHVSLYWYRQALGQGPEFLTYFNYEAQQDKSGLPNDRFSAERPEGSISTLTIQRTEQRDSAMYRCASSSPYRTGELFFGEGSRLTVL.

The rearrangement joins TRBV19 to TRBJ1-2, with no clear D. The CDR3 length is 13 residues. The V gene lost 4 bases and the J gene lost 3 bases, with 9 bases spanning the gap. The germline V gene encodes CDR1 LNHDA and CDR2 SQIVND (reference sequence). In DNA form, the CDR3 reads TGTGCCAGTAGTAGCGGATCTTACTATGGCTACACCTTC. It is translated as CASSSGSYYGYTF.

This clonotype was counted only a few times. V and J are TRBV5-5 and TRBJ1-2; 7 bases line up with TRBD1. The CDR3 extends over 15 amino acids. Looked up from germline, CDR1 is SGHKS and CDR2 is YYEKEE (reference sequence). J lost 4 bases, V lost 4 bases, and 10 bases had no gene match. The CDR3 sequence: CASSPPGQPIYGYTF. CDR3 sequence (DNA): TGTGCCAGCAGCCCTCCGGGACAGCCCATCTATGGCTACACCTTC.

The chain recombines TRBV7-9 with TRBJ1-1; no clear D gene. V lost 7 bases and J 0 bases, leaving 9 bases between the germline ends. The CDR3 contains 13 residues. The germline gives CDR1 SEHNR, CDR2 FQNEAQ (reference sequence). The chain's CDR3 is CASTTPVNTEAFF. CDR3 in DNA: TGTGCCAGCACCACTCCGGTGAACACTGAAGCTTTCTTT.

This clonotype was detected only a few times. The chain joins TRBV7-2 to TRBJ1-6; unclear D gene. V was clipped by 11 bases and J by 2 bases, with 13 bases between them. Germline-derived CDR1 and CDR2 are SGHTA and FQGNSA. The CDR3 totals 14 residues. The CDR3 is CAGKGGTYNSPLHF. The DNA of the CDR3 is TGTGCCGGAAAAGGTGGAACCTATAATTCACCCCTCCACTTT.

This clonotype was seen only a few times. This rearrangement joins TRBV10-3 to TRBJ2-1; 8 bases line up with TRBD1. Germline V gene sequence: CDR1 ENHRY, CDR2 SYGVKD. V lost 10 bases and J lost 3; bases outside the gene matches: 8. This CDR3 has 14 residues. CDR3 region: CATLDRGSYNEQFF. DNA of the CDR3: TGTGCCACCCTCGACAGGGGCAGCTACAATGAGCAGTTCTTC.

There are a few counts of this clonotype. CDR3 nucleotide sequence: TGTGCCAGTAGAGTTGCGTGGGGGTTCAATCAGCCCCAGCATTTT. Amino acid sequence: CASRVAWGFNQPQHF. V and J are TRBV19 and TRBJ1-5; weak D call: TRBD1 (5 bases). The V gene lost 6 bases and the J gene lost 3 bases, with 15 bases spanning the gap. The CDR3 has 15 amino acids. Germline V gene data show CDR1 as LNHDA and CDR2 as SQIVND (reference sequence).

This chain joins TRBV20-1 and TRBJ1-1; no reliable D call. Germline V gene data show CDR1 as DFQATT and CDR2 as SNEGSKA (reference sequence). The length of the CDR3 is 13 residues. Trimming cost V 6 bases and J 7 bases, with 18 bases left between them. CDR3 nucleotides: TGCAGTGCACCTAGCAGAGGGATTGGTGAAGCTTTCTTT. Residues: CSAPSRGIGEAFF.

The sample holds many counts of this clonotype. The chain is built from TRBV18 and TRBJ1-5; D is unresolved. The V gene lost 3 bases and the J gene lost 0 bases, with 24 bases spanning the gap. Germline V CDR1 and CDR2: KGHSH, LQKENI. The CDR3 sequence is 20 residues long. This CDR3 is CASSPVGGPLGPYSNQPQHF. As DNA, the CDR3 is TGTGCCAGCTCACCCGTCGGAGGGCCCCTCGGGCCTTATAGCAATCAGCCCCAGCATTTT.

V gene TRBV14 combines with J gene TRBJ2-5; D call uncertain. Germline CDR1 reads SGHDN; CDR2 reads FVKESK. Trimming removed 1 base at V and 8 bases at J, with 14 bases between. The CDR3 covers 14 residues. CDR3 in amino acids: CASSQALTIRTQYF. In nucleotides, the CDR3 is TGTGCCAGCAGCCAAGCTCTTACTATACGAACCCAGTACTTC.

In this sample, this clonotype turned up a few times. The chain is built from TRBV6-1 and TRBJ1-4; D is unresolved. The germline V and J ends were trimmed by 8 bases and 8 bases, with 12 bases remaining between them. CDR3 length: 12 residues. The germline V gene has CDR1 MNHNS and CDR2 SASEGT. This CDR3 reads CASLRFGEKLFF. The CDR3 DNA is TGTGCCAGCCTGCGATTCGGCGAAAAACTGTTTTTT.

The chain employs TRBV7-8 and TRBJ2-7; 9 bases are shared with TRBD2. Germline CDR1 is SGHVS and CDR2 is FQNEAQ. The CDR3 is made up of 14 amino acids. The ends lost 5 bases at V and 6 bases at J; junction bases unmatched: 8. For the CDR3, the DNA is TGTGCCAGCAGCCCGAGGGGAGCGGGGGGCGAGCAGTACTTC. Encoded protein: CASSPRGAGGEQYF.

This clonotype was counted a few times. The rearrangement links TRBV9 to TRBJ2-1, with D hard to call. V was shortened by 0 bases and J by 5 bases, with 12 bases between the two germline ends. CDR3 length: 15 amino acids. Germline CDR1 is SGDLS and CDR2 is YYNGEE. CDR3 protein: CASSVGAATDNEQFF. CDR3 bases: TGTGCCAGCAGCGTAGGCGCAGCTACTGACAATGAGCAGTTCTTC.

V usage is TRBV7-8 and J usage is TRBJ1-4; tentatively, D is TRBD1 (6 bases). V gave up 2 bases and J gave up 8 bases, with 15 bases separating them. Germline CDR1 SGHVS, CDR2 FQNEAQ. The CDR3 runs to 15 residues. The CDR3 DNA reads TGTGCCAGCAGCTTATGGGGGGCCCGGACGGAAAAACTGTTTTTT. This encodes CASSLWGARTEKLFF.

The CDR3 DNA reads TGTGCCAGCGGTAATCGGTCTCTTCGAGGGCCCCAGCATTTT. It codes for CASGNRSLRGPQHF. This sequence joins TRBV12-3 or TRBV12-4 and TRBJ1-5, with D unclear. Trimming shortened V by 8 bases and J by 9 bases, and 20 bases separated the two germline ends. There are 14 residues in the CDR3.

This clonotype was seen a handful of times. V and J are TRBV28 and TRBJ1-1; D perhaps matches TRBD1 (5 bases). The CDR3 is 15 amino acids. Trimming left V 6 bases short and J 2 bases short, with 16 bases between. Germline V gene sequence: CDR1 MDHEN, CDR2 SYDVKM. CDR3 residues: CASSSSGGGNTEAFF. For the CDR3, the DNA is TGTGCCAGCAGCTCCTCCGGGGGGGGTAACACTGAAGCTTTCTTT.

As regards this clonotype: Given a much more abundant clone one base away, this may be a read error. The rearrangement joins TRBV7-6 to TRBJ1-2, with 7 positions matching TRBD1. The CDR3 sequence is 14 residues long. The J segment lost 4 bases and the V segment lost 1 base, leaving 3 bases of the junction unmatched. Germline CDR1 is SGHVS and CDR2 is FNYEAQ. The CDR3 bases are TGTGCCAGCAGCTTAGGGGGACAGCCCTATGGCTACACCTTC. Its translation is CASSLGGQPYGYTF.